The clone carrying this T cell receptor beta chain was seen only once. This specimen comes from a study of blood T cell repertoires in COVID-19. About the study: Samples representing acute and convalescent COVID-19 were sourced from the United States, Italy and Spain.

The CDR3 has 15 amino acids. Trimming left V 9 bases short and J 1 base short, with 17 bases between. CDR1 is LNHNV and CDR2 is YYDKDF in the germline V gene (reference sequence). Sequencing was performed with immunoSEQ multiplex PCR; in TCRdb, only in-frame clones are kept and a portion is missing. The sample has about 210,000 clones, roughly four fifths seen once. The clonotype comes from a woman in her 40s with acute or convalescent COVID-19. V and J are TRBV15 and TRBJ2-3; TRBD1 is a possible D gene (5 bases). The specimen sequenced was peripheral blood. CDR3 loop: CATIVRVGGTDTQYF. As DNA, the CDR3 is TGTGCCACGATCGTCAGGGTAGGAGGCACAGATACGCAGTATTTT.